This T cell receptor beta chain emerged from a study of T cells in Graves' hyperthyroidism and ophthalmopathy (dated by TCRdb to the late 2010s). For context, the study as a whole: Peripheral blood was sampled at the time of initial diagnosis, prior to any treatment. After sampling, hyperthyroidism patients received methimazole starting at 30 mg daily, and ophthalmopathy patients received high-dose intravenous methylprednisolone. Prospective prediction of ophthalmopathy was tested in an independent validation cohort of approximately 19 hyperthyroidism patients and around 16 patients who later progressed to ophthalmopathy. For training and testing, the 80 to 100 patients in the discovery cohort were randomly divided in a 7:3 ratio. The study also compared thyroid tissue and blood T-cell repertoires from roughly six Graves' hyperthyroidism patients. To identify distinguishing TCR V-J signatures, a discovery cohort of around 100 patients was used, comprising 40 to 45 with Graves' ophthalmopathy and 57 with stable Graves' hyperthyroidism. The paper describes TCR Vbeta CDR3 sequencing of 140 or so peripheral blood samples, made up of some 42 ophthalmopathy patients, some 80 hyperthyroidism patients and about 17 progressor patients.

TCR beta CDR3 regions were amplified from RNA transcripts. A first-round RT-PCR of the TCR CDR3 used the HTBI primer set with the Qiagen OneStep RT-PCR kit. Libraries were constructed in a second round of multiplex PCR, after which size selection and purification were carried out. Sequencing of the libraries was done on an Illumina HiSeq2000 using paired-end 100 bp reads. As for how the authors treated the data: SOAPnuke was used to process the raw data, throwing out any read that contained adapters or uncalled bases, had a mean Phred below 15, or lacked an exact constant-primer or identifier match. COPE v1.2.5 was used to merge the high-quality paired reads, and each unique nucleotide sequence was defined as a clonotype. Clonotypes were aligned to IMGT TRBV, TRBD and TRBJ reference segments using MiTCR v1.1. Only V-J combinations with frequency above 0.0001, covering 99.2% of repertoires, were analysed. A TCS score was defined as the ratio between F50 (clonal expansion) and ExV (chaos), using BLOSUM62-based TCRdist between CDR3 peptides within each V-J. Welch's t-statistics and random forest reduced roughly 500 V-J features to 13, which were used in a naive Bayes classifier (R e1071). The public reads were reanalyzed by TCRdb: fastp trimming at Q25, MiXCR alignment, in-frame beta chains only. Rows matching on CDR3 protein sequence are summarized as one entry with the most common DNA and genes. The V and J calls, along with clone size, are taken from TCRdb and not from the paper's own processing. The sample data list around 260,000 distinct CDR3 sequences, and approximately 26% of these were observed just once. The ten largest clones represent 20% to 30% of the sample.

Hyperthyroidism patients were newly diagnosed, had a disease duration of under 2 months, and were aged 18 to 65 years. Exclusion was applied to patients with uncontrolled infections, other autoimmune diseases, pregnancy or lactation. Diagnoses were based on clinical symptoms, serum thyroxine and TRAb, thyroid ultrasound and orbital computed tomography. Blood from progressor patients was drawn when they were first diagnosed with hyperthyroidism, before any ophthalmopathy symptoms appeared. Ficoll-Paque density gradient centrifugation was used to isolate PBMCs from 8.5 to 10 ml of fresh peripheral blood. Progressor patients were defined as those initially diagnosed with Graves' hyperthyroidism in whom ophthalmopathy developed during follow-up. Total RNA was extracted with Trizol reagent, and quality was checked on an Agilent 2100 Bioanalyzer. The CDR3 spans 18 residues, from the cysteine through the phenylalanine. The retained sequence is limited to the CDR3, 54 bases, with the frame set at the first base. CDR1 LGHNA and CDR2 YNFKEQ were looked up in the germline V gene. Deletion took 0 bases off V and 0 bases off J, with a span of 18 bases between the germline ends.

Points on this clonotype: Its specific antigen is unknown. Base quality data are lacking; no much larger clone is found one base away.

What the work shows at the level of the full study, not this receptor alone: In validation, the model predicted progression to ophthalmopathy with roughly 66% sensitivity and around 72% specificity, a median of approximately 6.7 months before onset. Sample size was not statistically predetermined, and investigators were not blinded to group allocation. Ophthalmopathy was separated from stable hyperthyroidism by a 13 V-J signature model, with about 88% sensitivity and about 84% specificity obtained in cross-validation and 80%/75% obtained in testing. Most expanded thyroid clonotypes (frequency above 0.001) were also detected in blood, a finding suggesting that blood repertoires may reflect thyroid immune responses.

Sequenced material: blood. The source of this sequence is a man aged 35 to 55 with Graves' hyperthyroidism that later progressed to Graves' ophthalmopathy. The chain is assembled from TRBV4-2 and TRBJ2-7; the best D guess is TRBD2, with 6 bases matching. The sequenced DNA: TGTGCCAGCAGCCAAGAATCCCTAGCGCTACGGAGCTCCTACGAGCAGTACTTC. The resulting protein is CASSQESLALRSSYEQYF.